This T cell receptor (beta chain) was obtained from a study of siplizumab effects on memory and regulatory T cells. This CDR3 has 13 amino acids. V was pared by 7 bases and J by 5 bases, with 15 bases between. The germline V gene encodes CDR1 SQVTM and CDR2 ANQGSEA. Profiled with immunoSEQ multiplex PCR; TCRdb holds only in-frame clones, not every one. Here the sample spans around 82,000 clones, 93% being singletons. J is TRBJ2-1 and V is TRBV29-1; the D call may be TRBD1 or TRBD2 (6 bases each). This receptor was identified in a human donor in good health. Material for sequencing was CD8+ T cells sorted from blood. This CDR3 reads CSAKGGDNNEQFF. The CDR3 nucleotides read TGCAGCGCAAAAGGCGGGGACAACAATGAGCAGTTCTTC.